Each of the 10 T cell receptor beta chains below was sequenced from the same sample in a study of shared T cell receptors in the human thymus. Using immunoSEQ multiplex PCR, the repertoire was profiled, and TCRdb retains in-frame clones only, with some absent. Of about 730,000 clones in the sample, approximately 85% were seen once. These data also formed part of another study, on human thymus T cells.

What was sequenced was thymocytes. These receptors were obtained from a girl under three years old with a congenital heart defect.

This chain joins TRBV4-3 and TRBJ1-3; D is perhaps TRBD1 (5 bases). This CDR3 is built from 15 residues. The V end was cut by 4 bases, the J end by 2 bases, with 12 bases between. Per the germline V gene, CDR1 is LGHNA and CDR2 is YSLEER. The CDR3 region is CASSPDRGPGNTIYF. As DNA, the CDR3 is TGCGCCAGCAGCCCCGACAGAGGTCCTGGAAACACCATATATTTT.

For the CDR3, the DNA is TGTGCCAGCCTTTATGGGGACAGGAACACTGAAGCTTTCTTT. Amino acids: CASLYGDRNTEAFF. The chain carries TRBV6-6 and TRBJ1-1; 7 positions agree with TRBD1. Germline CDR1 is MNHNY and CDR2 is SVGAGI (reference sequence). CDR3 length: 14 amino acids. The V gene end was trimmed by 8 bases and the J gene end by 1 base; junction bases not matched to a gene: 7.

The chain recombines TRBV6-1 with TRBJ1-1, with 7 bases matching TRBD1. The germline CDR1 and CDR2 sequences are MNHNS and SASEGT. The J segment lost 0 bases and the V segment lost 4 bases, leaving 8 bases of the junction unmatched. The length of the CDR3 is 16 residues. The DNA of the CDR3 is TGTGCCAGCAGTGGACAGACAGGGCGAGTGAACACTGAAGCTTTCTTT. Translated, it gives CASSGQTGRVNTEAFF.

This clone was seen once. DNA of the CDR3: TGTGCCAGCAGTTTAGGTCTTCCCCTATTGGAGACCCAGTACTTC. Protein sequence: CASSLGLPLLETQYF. This chain links TRBV28 with TRBJ2-5; D unresolved. The germline V and J ends were trimmed by 2 bases and 5 bases, with 15 bases remaining between them. The CDR3 covers 15 residues. Germline CDR1 reads MDHEN; CDR2 reads SYDVKM.

In nucleotides, the CDR3 is TGTGCCAGCGCGTACGACAGGGAAGCTTTCTTT. It encodes CASAYDREAFF. The chain couples TRBV2 to TRBJ1-1, with a possible D match to TRBD1 (6 bases). V was cut by 8 bases and J by 8 bases, with 12 bases left in between. This CDR3 contains 11 residues. Germline CDR1 is SNHLY and CDR2 is FYNNEI.

DNA of the CDR3: TGTGCCAGCAGTGAAGTACAGAATGTAGCTAGCGGGGGGGCCCTCTACACCGGGGAGCTGTTTTTT. Amino acids: CASSEVQNVASGGALYTGELFF. This chain links TRBV6-1 with TRBJ2-2; 12 bases line up with TRBD2. CDR1 is MNHNS, CDR2 SASEGT, per germline. This CDR3 has 22 residues. V lost 1 base, J lost 3 bases, and 18 bases stayed unmatched.

For the CDR3, the DNA is TGCGCCAGCAGCCGGACTGAGGGCGATGAGCAGTTCTTC. This gives the protein CASSRTEGDEQFF. V is TRBV5-1 and J is TRBJ2-1; a weak D match, TRBD2 (5 bases). Trimming pared 4 bases from V and 8 bases from J, leaving 13 bases between. This CDR3 is built from 13 residues. CDR1 SGHRS and CDR2 YFSETQ come from the germline V gene.

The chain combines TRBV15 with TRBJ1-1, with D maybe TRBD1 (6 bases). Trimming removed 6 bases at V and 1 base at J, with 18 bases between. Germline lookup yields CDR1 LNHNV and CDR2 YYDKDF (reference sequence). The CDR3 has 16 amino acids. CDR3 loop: CATRSKLRGSNTEAFF. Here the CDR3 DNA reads TGTGCCACCAGAAGTAAACTGAGGGGGTCGAACACTGAAGCTTTCTTT.

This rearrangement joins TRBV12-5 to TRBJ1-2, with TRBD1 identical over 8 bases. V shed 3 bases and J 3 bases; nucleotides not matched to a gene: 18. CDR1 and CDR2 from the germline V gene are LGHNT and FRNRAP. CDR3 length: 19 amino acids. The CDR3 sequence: CASGFTLVRGPARYYGYTF. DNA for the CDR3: TGTGCTAGTGGTTTTACATTAGTCAGGGGGCCGGCGCGTTACTATGGCTACACCTTC.

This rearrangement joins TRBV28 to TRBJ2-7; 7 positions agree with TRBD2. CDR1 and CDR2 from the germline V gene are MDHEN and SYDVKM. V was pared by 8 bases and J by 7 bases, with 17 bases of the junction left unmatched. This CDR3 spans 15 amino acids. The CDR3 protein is CASVGGDGRLGEQYF. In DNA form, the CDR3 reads TGTGCCAGCGTTGGGGGGGACGGGCGACTCGGAGAGCAGTACTTC.